A single T cell receptor beta chain is shown here with its context. Its binding antigen is unknown. No clone much larger than this one lies a single base away; base qualities are absent. From V the trimming removes 4 bases and from J it removes 6 bases, while the gene matches leave 2 bases of the junction unaccounted for. The germline V gene sets CDR1 to SGHRS and CDR2 to YFSETQ. The CDR3 numbers 12 residues from cysteine through phenylalanine. Kept here is only the CDR3 DNA, which spans 36 bases and is read in frame from base 1. The source of the sample is a study of T cell changes during pregnancy in multiple sclerosis (dated by TCRdb to about 2019). As for the study more broadly: Changes in the T cell repertoire over the course of pregnancy were examined in this study in women with multiple sclerosis.

The library relied on the immunoSEQ multiplex PCR assay. Not all clones reach the TCRdb copy of this immuneACCESS table, which keeps in-frame sequences only. Checked studies attribute under half of the gap to unresolved V genes and leave the rest unexplained. This sample holds roughly 67,000 clones; approximately 90% were observed only once. The ten largest clones capture roughly 1.4% of the sample. The TCR comes from a female donor with multiple sclerosis, enrolled in a pregnancy study. The V and J segments used are TRBV5-1 and TRBJ1-2; 8 nucleotides in the junction match TRBD1. Specimen: peripheral blood, collected in the second trimester of pregnancy. The CDR3 protein: CASSIQGDGYTF. The DNA is TGCGCCAGCAGCATACAGGGGGATGGCTACACCTTC.